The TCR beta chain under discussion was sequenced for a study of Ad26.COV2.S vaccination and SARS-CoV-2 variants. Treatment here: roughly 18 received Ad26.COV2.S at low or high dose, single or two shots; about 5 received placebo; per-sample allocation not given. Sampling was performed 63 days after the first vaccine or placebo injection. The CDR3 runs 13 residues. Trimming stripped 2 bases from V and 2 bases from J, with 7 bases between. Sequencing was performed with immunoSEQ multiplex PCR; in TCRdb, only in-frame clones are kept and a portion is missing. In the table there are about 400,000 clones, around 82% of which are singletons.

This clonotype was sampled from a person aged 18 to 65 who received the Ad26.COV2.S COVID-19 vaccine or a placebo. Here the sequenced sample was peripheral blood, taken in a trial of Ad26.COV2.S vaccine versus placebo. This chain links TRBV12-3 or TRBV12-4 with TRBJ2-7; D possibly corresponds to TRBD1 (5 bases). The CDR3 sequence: CASSLRGTYEQYF. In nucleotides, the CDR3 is TGTGCCAGCAGTTTAAGGGGCACCTACGAGCAGTACTTC.